The rows below give T cell receptor beta chains drawn from one sample of a study of shared clonotypes between healthy human individuals. The assay was immunoSEQ multiplex PCR, and TCRdb's table has in-frame clones only and misses some. The sample lists about 2.3 million clones; 93% were seen once. The sample consisted of naive CD4+ T cells from PBMCs. These receptors came from a man younger than 35 in good health. Some clones in this sample may be carry-over from other donors' samples. CDR3s include the opening cysteine and the closing phenylalanine or tryptophan. Each record gives: CDR3 DNA, CDR3 protein, clone size, D gene, V gene, J gene. A D gene is named only where the DNA matches it firmly. Rows may omit the clone size; those that give it use once, few, many or a size class.

TGTGCCAGCAGCTTGTTCGAGGGGTTGAACACTGAAGCTTTCTTT,CASSLFEGLNTEAFF,.,.,TRBV5-6,TRBJ1-1
TGTGCCAGCAGCCCACATACGAGCTCCTACAATGAGCAGTTCTTC,CASSPHTSSYNEQFF,.,.,TRBV11-3,TRBJ2-1
TGTGCCAGCAGCCCAGGAGCGGGGTCGAACACCGGGGAGCTGTTTTTT,CASSPGAGSNTGELFF,.,TRBD2,TRBV11-3,TRBJ2-2
TGTGCCAGCAGTTCATACTACTCCGGACAGCCCCAGCATTTT,CASSSYYSGQPQHF,.,.,TRBV6-5,TRBJ1-5
TGTGCCAGCAGGACCGGGACAGGGAACCCGGATGGCTACACCTTC,CASRTGTGNPDGYTF,.,TRBD1,TRBV6-5,TRBJ1-2
TGTGCCAGCAGTTTTTTCTTCACAGATACGCAGTATTTT,CASSFFFTDTQYF,.,.,TRBV28,TRBJ2-3
TGTGCCAGCATCTTATCAGGGGGCGGTAATTATGGCTACACCTTC,CASILSGGGNYGYTF,once,TRBD1,TRBV6-1,TRBJ1-2
TGTGCCGGGGACAGACATAACGATCGCTCTGGAAACACCATATATTTT,CAGDRHNDRSGNTIYF,.,TRBD1,TRBV19,TRBJ1-3
TGTGCCAGCAGCCCCCGGGGGCAAGGCACAGATACGCAGTATTTT,CASSPRGQGTDTQYF,.,.,TRBV4-2,TRBJ2-3
TGTGCCAGCAGCCGTACAGGGGGCCTGGATAATTCACCCCTCCACTTT,CASSRTGGLDNSPLHF,.,TRBD1,TRBV7-9,TRBJ1-6
TGCGCCAGCAGTGAGGACAGTAATGAAAAACTGTTTTTT,CASSEDSNEKLFF,.,.,TRBV10-1,TRBJ1-4
TGTGCCAGCAGGTACCGGGACAAGACAGGAAAACTGTTTTTT,CASRYRDKTGKLFF,.,.,TRBV2,TRBJ1-4
TGTGCCAGCAGCGCGCTCTATAGCTCCTACAATGAGCAGTTCTTC,CASSALYSSYNEQFF,.,.,TRBV9,TRBJ2-1
TGTGCCAGCAGTCCCCGCAGGGGACATCAGCCCCAGCATTTT,CASSPRRGHQPQHF,.,.,TRBV28,TRBJ1-5
TGTGCCAGCTCACCTCAGCAGGGGGCGGCCACAGATACGCAGTATTTT,CASSPQQGAATDTQYF,once,TRBD1,TRBV18,TRBJ2-3
TGTGCCAGCAGTTCTAGCCAGGGGGCGATGACCCAGCATTTT,CASSSSQGAMTQHF,.,TRBD1,TRBV6-5,TRBJ1-5
TGTGCCAGCAGTTTGAGGGGTCAGAACGAGCAGTACTTC,CASSLRGQNEQYF,.,.,TRBV27,TRBJ2-7
TGTGCCAGCAGCCCTGGACAGCCAAACACTGAAGCTTTCTTT,CASSPGQPNTEAFF,.,.,TRBV9,TRBJ1-1
TGTGCCAGCAAAGTGCTTGGGGTTAATAGCAATCAGCCCCAGCATTTT,CASKVLGVNSNQPQHF,.,.,TRBV28,TRBJ1-5
TGCAGTGCTAGGCGGGAAAGGGAAGCTTTCTTT,CSARREREAFF,.,.,TRBV20-1,TRBJ1-1
TGCAGCAGCCCCGGGACAGGGATTTACAATGAGCAGTTCTTC,CSSPGTGIYNEQFF,.,TRBD1,TRBV29-1,TRBJ2-1
TGTGCCAGCAGCCCGGCGGCCAACGTCCTGACTTTC,CASSPAANVLTF,.,.,TRBV2,TRBJ2-6
TGTGCCAGCAGTACAGGAACAGGAGACTACGAGCAGTACTTC,CASSTGTGDYEQYF,.,.,TRBV28,TRBJ2-7
TGTGCCAGCAGCGCCGGGACTAGCGCCCCCGGGGAGCTGTTTTTT,CASSAGTSAPGELFF,once,TRBD2,TRBV9,TRBJ2-2
TGCAGCGTTATGGGACAGGGGAACACTGAAGCTTTCTTT,CSVMGQGNTEAFF,.,TRBD1,TRBV29-1,TRBJ1-1
TGTGCCAGCAGCGAATTATACTCTGGAAACACCATATATTTT,CASSELYSGNTIYF,.,.,TRBV2,TRBJ1-3
TGTGCCAGCAGCCCCGGCAGAAACTATGGCTACACCTTC,CASSPGRNYGYTF,.,.,TRBV14,TRBJ1-2
TGTGCCAGCAAACAGGGGGAGCAGTACTTC,CASKQGEQYF,.,TRBD1,TRBV2,TRBJ2-7
TGCAGCGCCTCCGCCACAGATACGCAGTATTTT,CSASATDTQYF,.,.,TRBV29-1,TRBJ2-3
TGTGCCAGCAGTTCCGGACGGTCCTACGAGCAGTACTTC,CASSSGRSYEQYF,.,.,TRBV6-1,TRBJ2-7
TGCGCCAGCAGCCGCGGGGACTACCCGTCCTACAATGAGCAGTTCTTC,CASSRGDYPSYNEQFF,.,TRBD2,TRBV4-1,TRBJ2-1
TGTGCCAGCAGCGTAGGGCAGGGTAACTACGAGCAGTACTTC,CASSVGQGNYEQYF,.,.,TRBV9,TRBJ2-7
TGTGCCAGCAGCCTTATGGCCCGGGATACGCAGTATTTT,CASSLMARDTQYF,once,.,TRBV7-8,TRBJ2-3
TGCGCCAGCAGCTTGAAGGGGGAAGAGACCCAGTACTTC,CASSLKGEETQYF,.,.,TRBV5-1,TRBJ2-5
TGTGCCAGCAGTGGTAGAGGGGCTAGCGGGATATCGAGCTCCTACAATGAGCAGTTCTTC,CASSGRGASGISSSYNEQFF,once,TRBD2,TRBV6-1,TRBJ2-1
TGTGCCAGCAGCCCCAGGGAAGCAGATACGCAGTATTTT,CASSPREADTQYF,.,.,TRBV7-9,TRBJ2-3
TGTGCCAGCAGTTCCCAGGGGAGGGGGGCCAAAAACATTCAGTACTTC,CASSSQGRGAKNIQYF,.,.,TRBV28,TRBJ2-4
TGTGCCAGCTCACAACTCCGGGACACCATATATTTT,CASSQLRDTIYF,.,.,TRBV18,TRBJ1-3
TGCGCCAGCAGCCAACCCCGGGGGTCTGGAAACACCATATATTTT,CASSQPRGSGNTIYF,.,.,TRBV4-1,TRBJ1-3
TGTGCCAGTAGTATGGGTCGGGGGACAGGATGGAATGGCTACACCTTC,CASSMGRGTGWNGYTF,.,TRBD1,TRBV19,TRBJ1-2
TGTGCCAGCAGCTCCGGAGGTCAGGGGGTCGTGCAGTACTTC,CASSSGGQGVVQYF,.,TRBD1,TRBV11-2,TRBJ2-7
TGTGCCAGCAGGCCCCAGGACACTGAAGCTTTCTTT,CASRPQDTEAFF,.,.,TRBV9,TRBJ1-1
TGTGCCAGCAGCTTAGATTTTGCGAAGCGGGAGTTCGAGCAGTACTTC,CASSLDFAKREFEQYF,.,TRBD2,TRBV11-2,TRBJ2-7
TGTGCCAGCAGTTTGTTGACAGCTTATGGCTACACCTTC,CASSLLTAYGYTF,.,.,TRBV28,TRBJ1-2